The 14 T cell receptor beta chains in this list originate from one sample, sequenced in a study of blood T cell repertoires in COVID-19. Sequencing was performed with immunoSEQ multiplex PCR; in TCRdb, only in-frame clones are kept and a portion is missing. Of a few hundred thousand clones listed, about 90% are singletons. The sequencing sample was made of PBMCs or T cells enriched from blood (not recorded which). The receptor source for this set is a woman in her thirties who had recovered from COVID-19.

V and J are TRBV4-3 and TRBJ2-2, with 7 bases fitting TRBD1. The CDR3 loop spans 15 amino acids. The germline V gene has CDR1 LGHNA and CDR2 YSLEER. Germline trimming cut 3 bases from V and 4 bases from J; bases unmatched to any gene: 5. CDR3 loop: CASSQRQGPTGELFF. CDR3 nucleotides: TGCGCCAGCAGCCAGAGACAGGGCCCCACCGGGGAGCTGTTTTTT.

The rearrangement links TRBV28 to TRBJ2-1; possibly TRBD2 for D (5 bases). The V end lost 5 bases, the J end lost 8 bases, and 22 bases lay between the germline ends. Germline CDR1 is MDHEN and CDR2 is SYDVKM. The CDR3 has 16 amino acids. In nucleotides, the CDR3 is TGTGCCAGCAGTGGGCGGGTGACTTCTATGAACGATGAGCAGTTCTTC. Translation: CASSGRVTSMNDEQFF. The variable domain in full, completed from reference TRBV28 and TRBJ2-1, reads DVKVTQSSRYLVKRTGEKVFLECVQDMDHENMFWYRQDPGLGLRLIYFSYDVKMKEKGDIPEGYSVSREKKERFSLILESASTNQTSMYLCASSGRVTSMNDEQFFGPGTRLTVL.

The J gene is TRBJ1-2, the V gene TRBV9; D may be TRBD1 (6 bases). Trimming stripped 3 bases from V and 6 bases from J, with 15 bases between. This CDR3 is 14 amino acids long. The germline CDR1 and CDR2 sequences are SGDLS and YYNGEE. The CDR3 spells CASSATGRYDGYTF. The CDR3 coding sequence is TGTGCCAGCAGCGCGACAGGACGATATGATGGCTACACCTTC.

The chain recombines TRBV28 with TRBJ1-1; possible D gene TRBD1, 6 bases. CDR1 and CDR2 from the germline V gene are MDHEN and SYDVKM. CDR3 length: 14 amino acids. Between the trimmed V and J ends, which lost 5 bases and 4 bases, there was a span of 14 bases. CDR3 bases: TGTGCCAGCAGTAAACAACAGGGCGGCACTGAAGCTTTCTTT. Translating gives CASSKQQGGTEAFF.

The chain recombines TRBV19 with TRBJ1-2; 9 bases are a match to TRBD1. Germline CDR1 and CDR2: LNHDA and SQIVND (reference sequence). The V segment lost 4 bases and the J segment 8 bases; nucleotides outside the gene matches: 14. The CDR3 runs 16 residues. The CDR3 DNA reads as TGTGCCAGTAGTACATCCGGGACAGGGAAATTCGGGGGCTACACCTTC. It specifies CASSTSGTGKFGGYTF. The whole variable domain, remainder taken from reference TRBV19 and TRBJ1-2, is DGGITQSPKYLFRKEGQNVTLSCEQNLNHDAMYWYRQDPGQGLRLIYYSQIVNDFQKGDIAEGYSVSREKKESFPLTVTSAQKNPTAFYLCASSTSGTGKFGGYTFGSGTRLTVV.

This clone came up once. Here the CDR3 DNA reads TGTGCCAGTAGTATTTTGCAGGGGGGAGAAAAACTGTTTTTT. Translated, it gives CASSILQGGEKLFF. The chain combines TRBV19 with TRBJ1-4; 7 bases match TRBD1. This CDR3 is built from 14 residues. The V and J ends lost 3 bases and 8 bases, in that order; junction bases with no gene match: 6. Germline V gene lookup returns CDR1 LNHDA and CDR2 SQIVND (reference sequence).

This chain connects TRBV30 to TRBJ2-1, with TRBD2 matching 7 bases. With 0 bases clipped from V and 0 bases from J, the junction kept 8 bases outside the gene matches. The V gene's germline CDR1 is GTSNPN and CDR2 SVGIG (reference sequence). This CDR3 is 17 amino acids long. The CDR3 DNA sequence: TGTGCCTGGAGTGTACGTGAGCGGGGTTACTCCTACAATGAGCAGTTCTTC. The encoded protein is CAWSVRERGYSYNEQFF.

V usage is TRBV2 and J usage is TRBJ1-1; TRBD1 might be the D (6 bases). The CDR3 spans 14 residues. V was pared by 8 bases and J by 0 bases, with 13 bases between. Germline V lookup: CDR1 SNHLY, CDR2 FYNNEI. The CDR3 region has the DNA TGTGCCAGCGGGGGGGGGCAGCTGAACACTGAAGCTTTCTTT. This encodes CASGGGQLNTEAFF.

This chain uses TRBV5-1 with TRBJ1-2, with TRBD1 as a possible D gene (6 bases). The V gene's germline CDR1 is SGHRS and CDR2 YFSETQ. The CDR3 consists of 14 residues. V was shortened by 5 bases and J by 7 bases, with 18 bases between the two germline ends. This CDR3 is CASRFAGDFGGYTF. CDR3 coding DNA: TGCGCCAGCAGGTTTGCAGGGGATTTCGGTGGCTACACCTTC.

The rearrangement links TRBV28 to TRBJ1-3; 8 bases match TRBD1. This CDR3 is built from 15 residues. The germline gives CDR1 MDHEN, CDR2 SYDVKM. With V trimmed by 5 bases and J by 2 bases, 5 bases remained unmatched. The CDR3 spells CASSPRGRPGNTIYF. The CDR3 region has the DNA TGTGCCAGCAGTCCCAGGGGGCGTCCTGGAAACACCATATATTTT.

J is TRBJ2-7 and V is TRBV7-2, with D unclear. Germline loops: CDR1 SGHTA, CDR2 FQGNSA. CDR3 length: 13 amino acids. The ends were cut back, 1 base at V and 0 bases at J, with 4 bases in the middle. This CDR3 reads CASSLDISYEQYF. Written as DNA, the CDR3 is TGTGCCAGCAGCTTAGACATCTCCTACGAGCAGTACTTC.

The chain couples TRBV4-1 to TRBJ2-2; D may be TRBD1 (5 bases). This CDR3 is built from 17 residues. The germline V gene encodes CDR1 MGHRA and CDR2 YSYEKL. V lost 3 bases to trimming and J lost 1 base, with 15 bases between them. As DNA, the CDR3 is TGCGCCAGCAGCCACCCCTGGGGCAGGGTGAACACCGGGGAGCTGTTTTTT. Amino acids: CASSHPWGRVNTGELFF.

In this sample, this clone turned up once. The chain carries TRBV5-1 and TRBJ1-2; the match to TRBD1 covers 9 bases. V shed 5 bases, J shed 5 bases, and the junction held 4 bases outside the gene matches. The CDR3 spans 13 residues. Germline CDR1 is SGHRS and CDR2 is YFSETQ. Here the CDR3 reads CASRRDRDYGYTF. The CDR3 DNA reads TGCGCCAGCAGACGGGACAGGGATTATGGCTACACCTTC. The entire variable domain, with the rest obtained from reference TRBV5-1 and TRBJ1-2, is as follows: KAGVTQTPRYLIKTRGQQVTLSCSPISGHRSVSWYQQTPGQGLQFLFEYFSETQRNKGNFPGRFSGRQFSNSRSEMNVSTLELGDSALYLCASRRDRDYGYTFGSGTRLTVV.

Concerning this clone itself: Other DNA sequences in the same sample also yield this CDR3. The V gene is TRBV28, the J gene TRBJ1-2; D is perhaps TRBD1 (6 bases). The CDR3 extends over 14 amino acids. Germline loops: CDR1 MDHEN, CDR2 SYDVKM. Between the trimmed V and J ends, which lost 2 bases and 2 bases, there was a span of 9 bases. CDR3 sequence (DNA): TGTGCCAGCAGTTTAACAGGGTCAAACTATGGCTACACCTTC. It translates to CASSLTGSNYGYTF.